The count of the clone carrying this TCR beta chain is one. For the second PCR, which ran for about 7 to 12 cycles, a sample-barcoded 5' primer and a J-beta primer mix were used. One entry per CDR3 protein results from TCRdb running MiXCR on the 5' RACE reads. The data show 750,000 to 950,000 distinct CDR3 sequences, approximately 24% seen once. These data originate in a study of blood T cells in healthy people across ages. Background on the study: Through template switching, about one barcoded beta molecule was captured per two T cells, as measured in model experiments.

Trimming took off 0 bases at V and 2 bases at J, with 5 bases between the two ends. The V gene's germline CDR1 is KGHSH and CDR2 LQKENI. The CDR3 sequence is 15 residues long. Ranging in age from about 6 to 95, the donors were healthy Caucasian individuals from Russia. Donors each provided about 9.5 milliliters of peripheral blood. This sample was also put to use in a study of T cells of mothers and their children. From that paper: Related mother-child pairs showed slightly higher but non-significant overlap than unrelated pairs.

The genes are TRBV18 and TRBJ2-6; no reliable D call. The sample consisted of blood. This TCR was recovered from a boy aged 5-17 years in good health. The CDR3 nucleotides read TGTGCCAGCTCACCACCATCGACTGGGGCCAACGTCCTGACTTTC. Encoded protein: CASSPPSTGANVLTF.